The clone carrying this TCR beta chain was seen more than once but under ten times. Its antigen is not known. The whole isolated RNA underwent reverse transcription, so sequencing captured expressed TCRB transcripts. Assay used: immunoSEQ multiplex PCR; TCRdb lists only in-frame clones, some missing. Seen here are 95,000 to 150,000 clones, roughly 15% observed once, and the top ten hold less than 3%. This sample is part of a study of beta chain features in type 1 diabetes. CDR1 SGHAT and CDR2 FQNNGV come from the germline V gene. With V trimmed by 2 bases and J by 7 bases, 7 bases remained unmatched. The CDR3 consists of 15 residues. General study results and limits: Significant though moderate, a shortening of TCRB CDR3s appeared in all four CD4+ subsets of Type 1 diabetes patients. Across patients, naive, central memory and Treg TCRB repertoires exhibited apparently greater similarity than was observed across healthy donors. Whether TCRB rearrangement is influenced by HLA type went unresolved here.

This chain connects TRBV11-2 to TRBJ2-1; 8 bases fit TRBD2. The source material was central memory CD4+ T cells from blood. This TCR derives from a man aged 25 to 40 with type 1 diabetes. The CDR3 here is CASSLRRAGENEQFF. In DNA, the CDR3 is TGTGCCAGCAGCTTAAGGCGAGCGGGGGAGAATGAGCAGTTCTTC.